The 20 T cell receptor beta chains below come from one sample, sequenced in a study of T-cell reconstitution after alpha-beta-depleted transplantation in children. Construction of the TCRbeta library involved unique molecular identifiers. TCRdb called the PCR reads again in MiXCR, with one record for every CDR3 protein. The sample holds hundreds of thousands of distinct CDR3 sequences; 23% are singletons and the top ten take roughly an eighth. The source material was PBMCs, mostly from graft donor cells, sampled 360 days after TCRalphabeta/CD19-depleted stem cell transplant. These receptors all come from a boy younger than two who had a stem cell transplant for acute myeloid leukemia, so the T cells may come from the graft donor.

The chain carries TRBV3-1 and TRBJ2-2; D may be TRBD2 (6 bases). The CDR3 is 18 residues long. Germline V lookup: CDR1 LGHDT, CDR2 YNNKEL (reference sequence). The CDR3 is CTRSPRGLRDSYTGELFF. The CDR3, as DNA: TGTACCCGCAGTCCTAGGGGCTTGCGGGACTCCTACACCGGGGAGCTGTTTTTT.

This CDR3 reads CASSQGGATDTQYF. The CDR3 nucleotides are TGTGCCAGCAGCCAGGGGGGAGCCACAGATACGCAGTATTTT. The gene calls are TRBV11-3 and TRBJ2-3, with D possibly matching TRBD1 (7 bases). V shed 5 bases and J shed 2 bases, with 11 bases lying between them. The CDR3 length is 14 residues. Germline V gene lookup returns CDR1 SGHNT and CDR2 YENEEA.

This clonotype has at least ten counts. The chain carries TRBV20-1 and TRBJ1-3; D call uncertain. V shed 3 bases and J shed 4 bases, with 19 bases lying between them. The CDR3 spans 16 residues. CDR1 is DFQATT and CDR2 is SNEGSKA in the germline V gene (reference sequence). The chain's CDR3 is CSASVGGSWKGNTIYF. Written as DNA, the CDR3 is TGCAGTGCTAGCGTGGGAGGGAGTTGGAAAGGAAACACCATATATTTT.

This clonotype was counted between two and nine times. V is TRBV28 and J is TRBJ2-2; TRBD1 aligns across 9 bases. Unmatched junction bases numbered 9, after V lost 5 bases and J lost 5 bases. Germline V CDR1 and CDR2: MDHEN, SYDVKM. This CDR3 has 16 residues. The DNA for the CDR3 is TGTGCCAGCAGTCCAACGGGACAGGGCGGGACCGGGGAGCTGTTTTTT. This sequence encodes CASSPTGQGGTGELFF.

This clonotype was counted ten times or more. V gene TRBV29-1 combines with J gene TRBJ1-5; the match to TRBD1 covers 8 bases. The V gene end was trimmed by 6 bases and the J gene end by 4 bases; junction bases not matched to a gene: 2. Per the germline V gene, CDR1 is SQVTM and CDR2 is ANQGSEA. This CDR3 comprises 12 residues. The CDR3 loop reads CSVGTGNQPQHF. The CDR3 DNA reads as TGCAGCGTCGGGACAGGTAATCAGCCCCAGCATTTT.

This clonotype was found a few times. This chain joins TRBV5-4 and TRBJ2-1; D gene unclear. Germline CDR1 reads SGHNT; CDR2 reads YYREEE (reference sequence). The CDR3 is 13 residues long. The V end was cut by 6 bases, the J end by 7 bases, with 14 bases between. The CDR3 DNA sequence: TGTGCCAGCACCTGGGCGTTGGGGAATGAGCAGTTCTTC. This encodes CASTWALGNEQFF.

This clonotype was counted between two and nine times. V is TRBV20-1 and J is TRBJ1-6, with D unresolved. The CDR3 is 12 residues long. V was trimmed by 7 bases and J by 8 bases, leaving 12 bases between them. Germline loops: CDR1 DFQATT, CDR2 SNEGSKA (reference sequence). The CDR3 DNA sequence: TGCAGTGGTCAGAGGGCGGATTCACCCCTCCACTTT. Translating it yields CSGQRADSPLHF.

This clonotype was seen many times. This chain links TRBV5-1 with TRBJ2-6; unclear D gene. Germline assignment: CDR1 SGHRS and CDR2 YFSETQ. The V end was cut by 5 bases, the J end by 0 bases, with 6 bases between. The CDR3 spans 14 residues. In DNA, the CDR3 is TGCGCCAGCAGTCCAACCTCTGGGGCCAACGTCCTGACTTTC. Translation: CASSPTSGANVLTF.

CDR3 DNA sequence: TGCAGCGTTGCACGGGTAATGAACACTGAAGCTTTCTTT. The encoded protein is CSVARVMNTEAFF. The V gene is TRBV29-1, the J gene TRBJ1-1; D unresolved. From germline, CDR1 is SQVTM and CDR2 ANQGSEA. Deletions cut 4 bases from V and 0 bases from J, with 9 bases between. The length of the CDR3 is 13 residues.

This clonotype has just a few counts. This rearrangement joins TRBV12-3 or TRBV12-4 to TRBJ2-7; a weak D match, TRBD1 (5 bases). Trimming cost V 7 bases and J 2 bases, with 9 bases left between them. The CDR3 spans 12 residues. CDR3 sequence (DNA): TGTGCCAGCAAAGGCAGGGCCTACGAGCAGTACTTC. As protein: CASKGRAYEQYF.

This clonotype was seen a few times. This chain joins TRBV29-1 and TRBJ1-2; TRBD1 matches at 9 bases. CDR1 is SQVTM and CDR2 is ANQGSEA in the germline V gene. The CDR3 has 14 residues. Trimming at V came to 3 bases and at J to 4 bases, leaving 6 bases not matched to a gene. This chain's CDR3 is CSVDRTGELYGYTF. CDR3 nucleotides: TGCAGCGTTGACCGGACAGGGGAACTCTATGGCTACACCTTC.

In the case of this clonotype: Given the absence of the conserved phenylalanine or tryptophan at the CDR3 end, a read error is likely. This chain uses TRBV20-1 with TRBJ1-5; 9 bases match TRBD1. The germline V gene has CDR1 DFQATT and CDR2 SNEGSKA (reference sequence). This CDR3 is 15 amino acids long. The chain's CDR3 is CSAGRQGVGNQPQHI. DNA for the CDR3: TGCAGTGCTGGACGACAGGGGGTTGGCAATCAGCCTCAGCATATT.

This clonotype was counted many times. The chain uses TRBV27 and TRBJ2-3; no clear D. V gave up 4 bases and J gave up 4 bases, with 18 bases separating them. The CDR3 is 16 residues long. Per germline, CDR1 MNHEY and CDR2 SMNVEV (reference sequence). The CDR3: CASSSPWSHPADTQYF. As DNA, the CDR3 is TGTGCCAGCAGTTCCCCCTGGTCTCACCCCGCAGATACGCAGTATTTT.

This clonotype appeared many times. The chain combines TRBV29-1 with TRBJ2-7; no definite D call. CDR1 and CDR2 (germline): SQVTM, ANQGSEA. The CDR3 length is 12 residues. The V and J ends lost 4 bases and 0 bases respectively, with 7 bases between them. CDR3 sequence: CSVVSFSYEQYF. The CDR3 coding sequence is TGCAGCGTTGTAAGTTTCTCCTACGAGCAGTACTTC.

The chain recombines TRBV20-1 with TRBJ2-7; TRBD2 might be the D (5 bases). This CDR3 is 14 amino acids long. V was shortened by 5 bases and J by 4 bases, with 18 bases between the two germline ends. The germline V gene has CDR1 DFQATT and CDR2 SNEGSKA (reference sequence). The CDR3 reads CSAAIVGSSYEQYV. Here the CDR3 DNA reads TGCAGTGCTGCGATAGTGGGGAGCTCTTACGAGCAGTACGTC.

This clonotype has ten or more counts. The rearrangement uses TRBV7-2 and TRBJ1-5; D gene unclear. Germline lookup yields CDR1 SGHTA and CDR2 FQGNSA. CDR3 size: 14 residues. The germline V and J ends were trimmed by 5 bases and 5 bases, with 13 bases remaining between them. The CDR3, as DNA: TGTGCCAGCAGCCCTCGGGCCTCCTATCAGCCCCAGCATTTT. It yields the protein CASSPRASYQPQHF.

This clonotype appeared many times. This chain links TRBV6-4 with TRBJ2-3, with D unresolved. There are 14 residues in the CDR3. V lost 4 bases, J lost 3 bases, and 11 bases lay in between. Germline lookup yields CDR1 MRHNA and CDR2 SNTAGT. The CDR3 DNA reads TGTGCCAGCAGTGCAAGGGTGGGAACAGATACGCAGTATTTT. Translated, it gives CASSARVGTDTQYF.

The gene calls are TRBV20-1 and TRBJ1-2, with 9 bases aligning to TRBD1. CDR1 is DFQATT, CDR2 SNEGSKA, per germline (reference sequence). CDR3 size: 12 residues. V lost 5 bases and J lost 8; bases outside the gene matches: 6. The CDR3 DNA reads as TGCAGTGCTGCACAGGGGGCGGAGGGCTACACCTTC. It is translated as CSAAQGAEGYTF.

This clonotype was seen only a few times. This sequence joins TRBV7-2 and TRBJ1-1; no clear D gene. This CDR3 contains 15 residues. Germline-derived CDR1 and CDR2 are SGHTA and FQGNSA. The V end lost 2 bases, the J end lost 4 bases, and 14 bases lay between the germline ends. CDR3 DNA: TGTGCCAGCAGCTTACTTGGGGTAGTGGGCACTGAAGCTTTCTTT. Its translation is CASSLLGVVGTEAFF.

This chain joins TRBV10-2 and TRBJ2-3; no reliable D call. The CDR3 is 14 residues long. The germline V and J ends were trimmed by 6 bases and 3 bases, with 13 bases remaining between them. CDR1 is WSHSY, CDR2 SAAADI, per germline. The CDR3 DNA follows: TGCGCCAGCAGCCCGGACGTGCTTACAGATACGCAGTATTTT. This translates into CASSPDVLTDTQYF.